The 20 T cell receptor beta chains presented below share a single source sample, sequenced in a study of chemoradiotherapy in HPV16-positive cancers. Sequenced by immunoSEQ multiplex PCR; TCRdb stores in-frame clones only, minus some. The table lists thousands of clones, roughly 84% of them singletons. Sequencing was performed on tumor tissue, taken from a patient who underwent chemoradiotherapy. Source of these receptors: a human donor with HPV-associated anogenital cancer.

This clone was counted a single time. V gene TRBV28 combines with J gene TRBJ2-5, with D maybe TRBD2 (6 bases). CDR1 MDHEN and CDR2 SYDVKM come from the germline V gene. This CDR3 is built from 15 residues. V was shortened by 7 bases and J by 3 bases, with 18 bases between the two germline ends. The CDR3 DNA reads TGTGCCAGCACCCTAGGCATGCGGGGTGAAGAGACCCAGTACTTC. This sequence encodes CASTLGMRGEETQYF.

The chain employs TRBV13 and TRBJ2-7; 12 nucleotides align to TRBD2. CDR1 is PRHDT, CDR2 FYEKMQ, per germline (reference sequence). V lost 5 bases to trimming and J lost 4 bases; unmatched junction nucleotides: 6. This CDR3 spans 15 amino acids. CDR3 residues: CASSPLAGGNYEQYF. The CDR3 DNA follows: TGTGCCAGCAGCCCACTAGCGGGAGGAAATTACGAGCAGTACTTC.

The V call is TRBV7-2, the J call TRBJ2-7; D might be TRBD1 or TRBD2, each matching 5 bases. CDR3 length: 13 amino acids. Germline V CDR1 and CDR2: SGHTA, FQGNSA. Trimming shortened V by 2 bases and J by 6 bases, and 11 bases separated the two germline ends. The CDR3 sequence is CASSLRGTGEQYF. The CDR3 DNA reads TGTGCCAGCAGCTTACGGGGCACAGGCGAGCAGTACTTC.

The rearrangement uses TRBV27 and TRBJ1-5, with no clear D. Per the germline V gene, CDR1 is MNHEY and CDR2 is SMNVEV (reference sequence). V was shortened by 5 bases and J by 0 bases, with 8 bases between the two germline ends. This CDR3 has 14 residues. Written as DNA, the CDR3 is TGTGCCAGCAGTCCGAAGGATAGCAATCAGCCCCAGCATTTT. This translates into CASSPKDSNQPQHF.

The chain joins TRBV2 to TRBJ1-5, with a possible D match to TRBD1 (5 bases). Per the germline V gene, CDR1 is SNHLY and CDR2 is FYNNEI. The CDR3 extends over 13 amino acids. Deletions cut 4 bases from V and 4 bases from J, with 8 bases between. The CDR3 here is CASSGDSNQPQHF. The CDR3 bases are TGTGCCAGCAGTGGAGACAGTAATCAGCCCCAGCATTTT.

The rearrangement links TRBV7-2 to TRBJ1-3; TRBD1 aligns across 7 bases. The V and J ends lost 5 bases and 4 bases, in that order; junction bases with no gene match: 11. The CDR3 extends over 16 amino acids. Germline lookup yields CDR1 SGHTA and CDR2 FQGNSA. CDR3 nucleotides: TGTGCCAGCAGCCCGCGGGGGACAGCTATCGGAAACACCATATATTTT. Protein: CASSPRGTAIGNTIYF.

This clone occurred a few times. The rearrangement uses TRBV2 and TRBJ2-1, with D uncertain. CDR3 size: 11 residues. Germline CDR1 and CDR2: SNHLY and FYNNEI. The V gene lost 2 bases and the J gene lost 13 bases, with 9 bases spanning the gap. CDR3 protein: CASSEPNLQFF. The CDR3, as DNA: TGTGCCAGCAGTGAACCGAACCTCCAGTTCTTC.

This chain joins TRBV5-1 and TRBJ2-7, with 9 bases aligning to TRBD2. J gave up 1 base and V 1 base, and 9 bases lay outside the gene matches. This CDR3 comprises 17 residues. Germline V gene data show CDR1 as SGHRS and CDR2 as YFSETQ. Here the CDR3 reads CASSLFGGRALSYEQYF. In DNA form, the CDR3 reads TGCGCCAGCAGCTTGTTTGGCGGGAGGGCCCTTTCCTACGAGCAGTACTTC. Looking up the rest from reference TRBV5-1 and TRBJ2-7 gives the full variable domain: KAGVTQTPRYLIKTRGQQVTLSCSPISGHRSVSWYQQTPGQGLQFLFEYFSETQRNKGNFPGRFSGRQFSNSRSEMNVSTLELGDSALYLCASSLFGGRALSYEQYFGPGTRLTVT.

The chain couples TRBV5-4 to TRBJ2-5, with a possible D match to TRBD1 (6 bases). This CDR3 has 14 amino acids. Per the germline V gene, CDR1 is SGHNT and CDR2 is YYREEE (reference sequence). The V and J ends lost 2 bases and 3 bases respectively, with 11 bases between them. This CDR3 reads CASSLPDREETQYF. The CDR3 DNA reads TGTGCCAGCAGCTTACCGGACAGAGAAGAGACCCAGTACTTC.

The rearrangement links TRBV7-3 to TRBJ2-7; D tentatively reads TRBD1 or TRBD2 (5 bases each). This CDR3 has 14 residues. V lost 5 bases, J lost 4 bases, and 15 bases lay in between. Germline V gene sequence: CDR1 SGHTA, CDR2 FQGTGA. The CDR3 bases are TGTGCCAGCAGCCACCGGGACGCGCCTTACGAGCAGTACTTC. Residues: CASSHRDAPYEQYF.

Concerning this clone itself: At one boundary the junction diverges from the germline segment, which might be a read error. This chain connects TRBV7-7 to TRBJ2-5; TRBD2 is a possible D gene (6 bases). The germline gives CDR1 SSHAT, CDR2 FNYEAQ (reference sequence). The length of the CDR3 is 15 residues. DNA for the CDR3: TGTGCTAGCAGCTCCGGGGGATGGGTAGGAGAGACCCAGTACTTC. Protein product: CASSSGGWVGETQYF.

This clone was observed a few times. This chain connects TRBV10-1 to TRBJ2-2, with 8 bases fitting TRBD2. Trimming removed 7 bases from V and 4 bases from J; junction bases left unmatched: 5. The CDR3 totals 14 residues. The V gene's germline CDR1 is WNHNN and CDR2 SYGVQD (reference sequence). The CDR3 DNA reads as TGCGCCAGCATAGGTCTAGCGGGCACCGGGGAGCTGTTTTTT. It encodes CASIGLAGTGELFF.

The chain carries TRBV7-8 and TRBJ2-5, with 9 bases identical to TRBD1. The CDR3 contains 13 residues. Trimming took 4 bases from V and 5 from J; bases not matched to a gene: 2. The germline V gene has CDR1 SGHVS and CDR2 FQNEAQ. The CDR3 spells CASSSTGGETQYF. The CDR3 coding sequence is TGTGCCAGCAGCTCAACAGGGGGCGAGACCCAGTACTTC.

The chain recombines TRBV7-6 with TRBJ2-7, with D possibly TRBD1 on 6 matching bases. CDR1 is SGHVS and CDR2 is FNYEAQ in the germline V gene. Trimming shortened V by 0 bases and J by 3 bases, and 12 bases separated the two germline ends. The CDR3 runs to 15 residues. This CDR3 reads CASSLAGAGFYEQYF. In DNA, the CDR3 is TGTGCCAGCAGCTTAGCGGGGGCAGGATTCTACGAGCAGTACTTC.

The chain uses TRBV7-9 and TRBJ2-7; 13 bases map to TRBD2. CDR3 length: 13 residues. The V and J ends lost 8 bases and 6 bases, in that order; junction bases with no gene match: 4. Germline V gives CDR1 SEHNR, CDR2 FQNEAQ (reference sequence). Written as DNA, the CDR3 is TGTGCCAGCGGATGGACTAGCGGGAGCGAGCAGTACTTC. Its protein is CASGWTSGSEQYF.

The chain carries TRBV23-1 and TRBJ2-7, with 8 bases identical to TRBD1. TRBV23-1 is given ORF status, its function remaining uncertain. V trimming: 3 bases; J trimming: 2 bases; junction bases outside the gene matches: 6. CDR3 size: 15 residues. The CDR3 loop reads CASSQSGQVPYEQYF. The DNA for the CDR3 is TGCGCCAGCAGTCAGTCGGGACAGGTCCCCTACGAGCAGTACTTC.

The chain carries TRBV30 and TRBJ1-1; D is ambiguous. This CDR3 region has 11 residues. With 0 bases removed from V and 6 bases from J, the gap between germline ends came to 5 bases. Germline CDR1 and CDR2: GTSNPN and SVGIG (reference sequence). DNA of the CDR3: TGTGCCTGGAGTGTAGAGGCTGAAGCTTTCTTT. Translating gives CAWSVEAEAFF. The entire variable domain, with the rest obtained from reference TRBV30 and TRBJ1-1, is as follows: SQTIHQWPATLVQPVGSPLSLECTVEGTSNPNLYWYRQAAGRGLQLLFYSVGIGQISSEVPQNLSASRPQDRQFILSSKKLLLSDSGFYLCAWSVEAEAFFGQGTRLTVV.

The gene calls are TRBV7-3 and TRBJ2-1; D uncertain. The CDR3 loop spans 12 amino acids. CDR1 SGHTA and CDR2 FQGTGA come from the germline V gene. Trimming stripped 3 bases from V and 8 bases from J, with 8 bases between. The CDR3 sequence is CASSFLGHEQFF. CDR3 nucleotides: TGTGCCAGCAGCTTCCTCGGCCATGAGCAGTTCTTC.

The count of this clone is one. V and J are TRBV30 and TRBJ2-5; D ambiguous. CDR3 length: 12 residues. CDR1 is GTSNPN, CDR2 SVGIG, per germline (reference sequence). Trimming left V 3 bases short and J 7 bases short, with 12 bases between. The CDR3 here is CAWRGPRGTQYF. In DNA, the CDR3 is TGTGCCTGGAGGGGCCCTCGAGGGACCCAGTACTTC. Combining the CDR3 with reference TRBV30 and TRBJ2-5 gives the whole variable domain SQTIHQWPATLVQPVGSPLSLECTVEGTSNPNLYWYRQAAGRGLQLLFYSVGIGQISSEVPQNLSASRPQDRQFILSSKKLLLSDSGFYLCAWRGPRGTQYFGPGTRLLVL.

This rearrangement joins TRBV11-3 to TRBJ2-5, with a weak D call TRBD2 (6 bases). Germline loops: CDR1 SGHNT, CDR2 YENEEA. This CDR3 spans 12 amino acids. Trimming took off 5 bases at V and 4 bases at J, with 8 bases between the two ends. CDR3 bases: TGTGCCAGCAGCCCCGGGAGAGAGACCCAGTACTTC. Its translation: CASSPGRETQYF.